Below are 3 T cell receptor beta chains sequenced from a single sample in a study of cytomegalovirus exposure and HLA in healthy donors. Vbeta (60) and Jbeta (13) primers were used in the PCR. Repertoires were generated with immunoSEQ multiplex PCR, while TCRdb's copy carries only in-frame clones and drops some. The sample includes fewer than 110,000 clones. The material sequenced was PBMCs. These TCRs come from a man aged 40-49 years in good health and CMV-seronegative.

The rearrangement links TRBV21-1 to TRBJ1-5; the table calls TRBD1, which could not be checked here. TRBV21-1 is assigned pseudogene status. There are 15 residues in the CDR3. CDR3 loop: CASSVEGAYNQPQHF. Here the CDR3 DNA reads TGTGCCAGCAGCGTAGAGGGGGCATACAATCAGCCCCAGCATTTT.

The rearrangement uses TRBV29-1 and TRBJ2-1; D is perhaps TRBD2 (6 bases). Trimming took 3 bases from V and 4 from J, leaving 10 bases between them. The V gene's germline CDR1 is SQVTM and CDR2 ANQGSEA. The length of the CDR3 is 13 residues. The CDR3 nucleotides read TGCAGCGTTGAGTTGGGGGGATACAATGAGCAGTTCTTC. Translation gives CSVELGGYNEQFF.

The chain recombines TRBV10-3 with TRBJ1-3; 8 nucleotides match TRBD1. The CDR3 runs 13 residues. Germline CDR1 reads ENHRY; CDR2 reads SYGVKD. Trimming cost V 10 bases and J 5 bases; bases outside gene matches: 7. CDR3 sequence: CATQGQERNTIYF. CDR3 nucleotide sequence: TGTGCCACGCAGGGACAGGAAAGAAACACCATATATTTT.